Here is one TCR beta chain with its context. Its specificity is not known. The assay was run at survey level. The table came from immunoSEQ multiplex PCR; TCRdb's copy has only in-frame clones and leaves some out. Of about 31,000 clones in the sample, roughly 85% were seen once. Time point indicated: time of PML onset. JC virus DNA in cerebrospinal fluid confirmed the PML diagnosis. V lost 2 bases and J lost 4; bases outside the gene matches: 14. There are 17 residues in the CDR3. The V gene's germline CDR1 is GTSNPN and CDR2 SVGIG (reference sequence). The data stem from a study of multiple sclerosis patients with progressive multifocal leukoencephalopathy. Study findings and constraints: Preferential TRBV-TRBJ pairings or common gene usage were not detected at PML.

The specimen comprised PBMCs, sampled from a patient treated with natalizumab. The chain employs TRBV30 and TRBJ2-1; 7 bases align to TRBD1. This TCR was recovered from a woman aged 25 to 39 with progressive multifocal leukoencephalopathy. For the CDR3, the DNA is TGTGCCTGGAGTCGCTCCGGGACAGTGGGAAATTACAATGAGCAGTTCTTC. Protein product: CAWSRSGTVGNYNEQFF.